A single T cell receptor beta chain is shown here with its context. This clone appeared once. This clone's antigen is unknown. Base qualities are not at hand, and no much larger clone is one base apart. The data are from a study of shared clonotypes between healthy human individuals (TCRdb year 2020). Broadly, across the study: The cohort comprised two women and a few men aged 18 to 49 years. For each donor, three plates each were used for CD4 naive and CD4 memory, two plates were used for CD8 naive, and one plate was used for CD8 memory. Blood TCR repertoires of about 5 healthy adults were deeply sequenced to estimate repertoire size and the extent of clonotype sharing between individuals. Different laboratories and diverse techniques were used to prepare libraries and sequence TCR repertoires, to increase sequencing depth and limit assay-specific biases. Leukapheresis yielded between about 0.85 and 10 billion PBMCs per donor. General findings and caveats noted by the study authors: When several donors were compared, the shared fraction of clonotypes was roughly 5% for naive CD4, approximately 3.5% for naive CD8, more than 2% for memory CD4, and less than 0.45% for memory CD8. Rarefaction of sorted-subset datasets indicated incomplete sequencing despite the large sequencing depth. Higher generation probabilities were observed for clonotypes shared by all four sorted-subset donors than for non-shared clonotypes. Because the study included only a small number of donors, the genetic and exposure-history diversity represented was limited. Sampling was limited to blood, and TCR repertoires in tissue likely differ from TCR repertoires in blood. Based on pairwise subsampling, the degree of clonotype sharing among donors was expected to be affected by sequencing depth. Naive subsets generally had larger estimated clonotype richness than memory subsets did.

The germline V gene encodes CDR1 MNHNY and CDR2 SVGAGI (reference sequence). At the junction V is shortened by 6 bases and J by 0 bases; bases outside the gene matches: 5. The CDR3 holds 15 amino acids from the cysteine to the phenylalanine. Only CDR3 DNA is held: 45 bases, read in frame from base 1. The donors were healthy, HIV-negative adults who had no recently reported acute infections or vaccinations. Every donor was a Caucasian adult living in Nashville, Tennessee, USA. Magnetic negative selection was used to enrich CD4+ T cells, after which naive cells were positively selected on CD45RA and the negative fraction became the memory subset. Blood was obtained by leukapheresis, after which PBMCs were separated by Ficoll-Histopaque density gradient centrifugation and cryopreserved in liquid nitrogen vapor phase. Analytical flow cytometry was used to check the purity and quantity of each magnetically sorted T cell population. Genomic DNA was isolated from each sorted fraction and quantified by UV absorbance on a Nanodrop 2000c.

Using the deep immunoSEQ assay, TCR CDR3 regions were amplified from genomic DNA by multiplex PCR. Genomic DNA extracted from each cell subset was distributed evenly over all wells of several immunoSEQ 96-well plates, and each plate served as one replicate. For sorted subsets, 200 to 250 ng of genomic DNA, equivalent to tens of thousands of T cell genomes, went into each replicate PCR. Purified libraries were measured with a Qubit 3.0 fluorometer, size-checked on a Bioanalyzer 2100, and measured again with the KAPA Library Quantification kit. Every immunoSEQ 96-well plate was sequenced on a dedicated single-read 150-cycle Illumina NextSeq 550 flow cell. For the original study's pipeline: The immunoSEQ output contained only junctional sequences without quality scores, so filtering could not match that applied to full-length reads. To assign V/J genes and CDR3, sequences were annotated against IMGT germline references using PyIR, a Python wrapper for IgBLAST v1.9. Any read was removed if the V/J assignment was weak (E-value above 1e-6), the CDR3 was missing, or the read contained stop codons, out-of-frame junctions, or ambiguous translated residues. A V3J clonotype was defined by an identical inferred V gene, J gene, and CDR3 amino acid sequence. The percentage overlap between two repertoires was calculated by dividing the number of shared unique clonotypes by the size of the smaller repertoire. Richness of each repertoire was evaluated using RTK rarefaction, the Chao1 estimator, and Recon v2.1 estimates of unobserved clonotypes. For all TCRbeta clonotypes obtained by the gDNA method from a handful of donors, generation probabilities were computed with OLGA. This immuneACCESS table, as held by TCRdb, lists in-frame sequences with V and J called but not all clones. Of the missing ones, under half trace to an unresolved V gene in checked studies; the others have no known cause. Clone size and V and J calls were adopted from that table, with D and trimming inferred from the DNA. In this sample the table shows 1,400,000 or so clones, approximately 98.5% of which occur a single time. Around 0.38% of the sample rests with the top ten.

The sequence is built from TRBV6-6 and TRBJ1-5, with 7 middle bases fitting TRBD1. This clonotype was obtained from a man aged 25-45 years in good health. Material for sequencing was naive CD4+ T cells sorted from blood. Reading the label with the study, this specimen's cell subset or site is: CD45RA+ positively selected. DNA sequence: TGTGCCAGCAGCATCACAGGGGATAGCAATCAGCCCCAGCATTTT. Its protein product is CASSITGDSNQPQHF.